This T cell receptor (beta chain) was found in a study of beta chain features in type 1 diabetes. Expressed TCRB transcripts were sequenced after all isolated RNA was converted to cDNA. Sequenced by immunoSEQ multiplex PCR; TCRdb stores in-frame clones only, minus some. The sample carries approximately 250,000 clones, more than 9% recorded once. CDR3 size: 14 residues. V was clipped by 0 bases and J by 4 bases; unmatched bases: 3. Germline V gene lookup returns CDR1 SGHRS and CDR2 YFSETQ. Stem cell-like memory, regulatory, central memory and naive CD4+ cells were sorted via CD45RO/CCR7/CD25/CD127/CD95/CD27.

What was sequenced was naive CD4+ T cells from blood. The rearrangement uses TRBV5-1 and TRBJ1-2, with TRBD1 matching over 7 bases. This clonotype originated in a woman aged 18-35 years in good health. CDR3: CASSLGDSLYGYTF. The CDR3 DNA follows: TGCGCCAGCAGCTTGGGGGACAGCCTCTATGGCTACACCTTC.